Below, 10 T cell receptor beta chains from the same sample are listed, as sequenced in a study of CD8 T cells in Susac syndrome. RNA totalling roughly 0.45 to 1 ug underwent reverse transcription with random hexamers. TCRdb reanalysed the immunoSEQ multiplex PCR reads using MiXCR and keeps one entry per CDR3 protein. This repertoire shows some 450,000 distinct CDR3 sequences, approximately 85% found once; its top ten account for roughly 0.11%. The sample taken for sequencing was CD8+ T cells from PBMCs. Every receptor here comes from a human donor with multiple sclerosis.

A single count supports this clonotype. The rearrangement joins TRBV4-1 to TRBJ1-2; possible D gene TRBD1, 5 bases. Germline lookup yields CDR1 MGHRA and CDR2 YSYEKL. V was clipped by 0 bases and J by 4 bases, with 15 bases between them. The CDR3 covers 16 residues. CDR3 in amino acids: CASSQDGLGAGYGYTF. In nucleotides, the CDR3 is TGCGCCAGCAGCCAAGATGGTTTAGGGGCGGGCTATGGCTACACCTTC.

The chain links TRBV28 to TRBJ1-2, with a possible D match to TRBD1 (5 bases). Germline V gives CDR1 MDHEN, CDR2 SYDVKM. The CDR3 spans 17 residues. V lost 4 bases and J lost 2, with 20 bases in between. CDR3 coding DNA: TGTGCCAGCAGTTCGGGGTGGCAGGGACCTTACAACTATGGCTACACCTTC. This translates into CASSSGWQGPYNYGYTF.

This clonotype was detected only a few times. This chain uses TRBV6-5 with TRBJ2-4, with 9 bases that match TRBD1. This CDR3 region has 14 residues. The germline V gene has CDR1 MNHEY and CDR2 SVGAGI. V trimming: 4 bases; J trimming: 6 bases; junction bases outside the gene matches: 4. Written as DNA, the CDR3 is TGTGCCAGCAGTTCCGGACAGGGGATAAACATTCAGTACTTC. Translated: CASSSGQGINIQYF.

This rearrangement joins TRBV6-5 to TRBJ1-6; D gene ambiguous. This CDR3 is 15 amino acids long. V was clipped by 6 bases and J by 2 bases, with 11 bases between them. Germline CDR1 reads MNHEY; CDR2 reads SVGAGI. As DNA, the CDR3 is TGTGCCAGCAGCCAAGGACGGGCCTATAATTCACCCCTCCACTTT. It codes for CASSQGRAYNSPLHF.

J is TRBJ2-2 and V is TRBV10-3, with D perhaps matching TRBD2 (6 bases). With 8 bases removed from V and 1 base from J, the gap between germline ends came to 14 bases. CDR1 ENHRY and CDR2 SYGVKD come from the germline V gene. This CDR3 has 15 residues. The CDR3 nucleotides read TGTGCCATCGAATCCGGGAGTGGGAACACCGGGGAGCTGTTTTTT. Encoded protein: CAIESGSGNTGELFF.

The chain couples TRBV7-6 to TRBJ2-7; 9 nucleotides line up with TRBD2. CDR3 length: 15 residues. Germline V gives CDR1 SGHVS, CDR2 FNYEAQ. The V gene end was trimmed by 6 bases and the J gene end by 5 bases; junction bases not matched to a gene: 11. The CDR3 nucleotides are TGTGCCAGCAGTCCCAGGGTAGCGGGAGTCCACGAGCAGTACTTC. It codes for CASSPRVAGVHEQYF.

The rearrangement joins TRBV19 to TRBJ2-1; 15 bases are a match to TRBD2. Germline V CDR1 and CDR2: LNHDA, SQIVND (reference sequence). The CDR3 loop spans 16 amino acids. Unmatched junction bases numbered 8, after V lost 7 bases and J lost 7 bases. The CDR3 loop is CASNLGLAGGGNEQFF. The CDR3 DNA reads TGTGCCAGTAATTTGGGACTAGCGGGAGGAGGTAATGAGCAGTTCTTC.

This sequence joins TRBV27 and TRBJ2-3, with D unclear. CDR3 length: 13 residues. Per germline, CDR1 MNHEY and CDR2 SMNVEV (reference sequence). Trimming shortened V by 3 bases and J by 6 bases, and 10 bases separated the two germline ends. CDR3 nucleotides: TGTGCCAGCAGTTTTCCCGGCAGCGATACGCAGTATTTT. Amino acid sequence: CASSFPGSDTQYF.

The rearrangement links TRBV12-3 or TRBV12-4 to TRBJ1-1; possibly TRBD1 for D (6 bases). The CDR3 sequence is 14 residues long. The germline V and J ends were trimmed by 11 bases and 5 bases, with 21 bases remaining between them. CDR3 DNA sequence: TGTGCCCCCTCCCGCCCACAGGGCCAGACTGAAGCTTTCTTT. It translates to CAPSRPQGQTEAFF.

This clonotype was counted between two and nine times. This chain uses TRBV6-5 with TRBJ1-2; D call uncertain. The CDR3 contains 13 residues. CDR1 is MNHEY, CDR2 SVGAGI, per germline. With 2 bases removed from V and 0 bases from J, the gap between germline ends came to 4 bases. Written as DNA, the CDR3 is TGTGCCAGCAGTTACAACCCTAACTATGGCTACACCTTC. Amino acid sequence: CASSYNPNYGYTF.